This TCR beta chain was captured in a study of beta chain features in type 1 diabetes. On the study more broadly: All samples together contributed 100 million to 120 million sorted cells for examination.

Trimming pared 8 bases from V and 3 bases from J, leaving 26 bases between. The CDR3 has 17 residues. Germline V gives CDR1 SGHTA, CDR2 FQGNSA. The sequenced template was cDNA made from the entire isolated RNA. The data were produced by immunoSEQ multiplex PCR, yet TCRdb's version contains in-frame clones alone and is incomplete. The sample has about 410,000 clones, roughly 13% seen once. This clone showed up just a few times. No antigen is known for it. The study, taken as a whole, reports: Cells expressing TCR highly could be over-represented by cDNA sequencing. Moderate but significant shortening of TCRB CDR3s was recorded in all four CD4+ subsets from Type 1 diabetes patients.

The chain combines TRBV7-2 with TRBJ2-7; D remains ambiguous. The clonotype originates from a young man in good health. Sequencing was done on a sample of naive CD4+ T cells from blood. CDR3 DNA sequence: TGTGCCAGCGCCGGGTATTCGGGTGGTAGTGGAATCTACGAGCAGTACTTC. It yields the protein CASAGYSGGSGIYEQYF.